Shown below are 3 T cell receptor beta chains from a single sample sequenced in a study of human T cells and chemical hapten exposure. TCRdb re-derived calls from the RACE reads in MiXCR, one entry per CDR3 protein. This sample yields approximately 400,000 distinct CDR3 sequences, of which roughly 4.6% are seen a single time; just over 2.5% belongs to the top ten. Time point given: pre-sensitization, week 0. Treatment of the sample: therapeutic diphenylcyclopropenone sensitization with weekly scalp DPC. The source material was whole blood, sampled in connection with sensitization to the hapten diphenylcyclopropenone (DPC). Source of these receptors: a woman aged 45-60 years with alopecia areata. Some clones in this sample may be carry-over from other donors' samples.

This clonotype has at least ten counts. The chain carries TRBV28 and TRBJ2-1; D not resolved. V lost 2 bases and J 4 bases, leaving 9 bases between the germline ends. Germline CDR1 is MDHEN and CDR2 is SYDVKM. The CDR3 length is 14 residues. The chain's CDR3 is CASSLRLGYNEQFF. CDR3 bases: TGTGCCAGCAGTTTACGGTTGGGTTACAATGAGCAGTTCTTC.

This clonotype was recorded a few times. The V call is TRBV6-2 or TRBV6-3, the J call TRBJ2-1; possibly TRBD1 for D (6 bases). The germline V gene encodes CDR1 MNHEY and CDR2 SVGEGT. The V and J ends lost 8 bases and 12 bases respectively, with 14 bases between them. The CDR3 is 11 residues long. CDR3 DNA: TGTGCCAGCGCCCAGGGGATGGGGCAGTTCTTC. This codes for CASAQGMGQFF.

This clonotype was counted at least ten times. V is TRBV12-3 or TRBV12-4 and J is TRBJ2-1; D gene uncertain. CDR3 length: 11 amino acids. V was shortened by 6 bases and J by 16 bases, with 16 bases between the two germline ends. The DNA for the CDR3 is TGTGCCAGCAGAAGGGTGGGCCCGACATTCTTC. The encoded protein is CASRRVGPTFF.